The present entry profiles one T cell receptor beta chain with its context. The antigen is unknown. The sample comes from a study of blood T cells in healthy people across ages. Study-level results: A strong correlation was found between TCR beta diversity and the percentage of naive T cells.

The sample, around 10 milliliters of peripheral blood, was drawn from each donor. At least 6 micrograms of total RNA were extracted per sample. Primed by a sample-barcoded 5' primer and a J-beta primer mix, a second PCR proceeded for 7 to 11 cycles. TCRdb used MiXCR to reprocess the 5' RACE reads, holding one entry per CDR3 protein. The table has about 580,000 distinct CDR3 sequences, around 48% seen once. The sample consisted of blood. This receptor was taken from a man older than 75 in good health.

The CDR3 bases are TGTGCCAGCAGCCAGGGCCTTAATCAGCCCCAGCATTTT. This translates into CASSQGLNQPQHF. The V call is TRBV9, the J call TRBJ1-5; TRBD1 is a possible D gene (5 bases). CDR3 length: 13 residues. V was clipped by 4 bases and J by 4 bases, with 9 bases between them. Germline V lookup: CDR1 SGDLS, CDR2 YYNGEE.